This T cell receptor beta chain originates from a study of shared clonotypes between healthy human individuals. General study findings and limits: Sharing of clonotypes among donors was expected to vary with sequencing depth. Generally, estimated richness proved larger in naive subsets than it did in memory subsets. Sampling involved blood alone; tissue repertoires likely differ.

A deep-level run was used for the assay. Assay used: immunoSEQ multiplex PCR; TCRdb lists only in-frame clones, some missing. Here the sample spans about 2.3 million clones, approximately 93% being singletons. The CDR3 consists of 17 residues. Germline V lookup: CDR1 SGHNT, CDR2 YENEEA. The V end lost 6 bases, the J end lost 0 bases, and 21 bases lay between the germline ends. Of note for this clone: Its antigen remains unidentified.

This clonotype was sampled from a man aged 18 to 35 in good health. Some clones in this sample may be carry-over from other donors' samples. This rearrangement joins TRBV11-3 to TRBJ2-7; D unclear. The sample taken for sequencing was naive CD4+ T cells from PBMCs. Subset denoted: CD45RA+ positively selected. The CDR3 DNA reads TGTGCCAGCAGGCCAGTGGTCCGGGCCCCGACCTCCTACGAGCAGTACTTC. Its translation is CASRPVVRAPTSYEQYF.